This T cell receptor (beta chain) was recorded in a study of blood T cell repertoires in COVID-19. This CDR3 is 13 amino acids long. Germline-derived CDR1 and CDR2 are KGHSH and LQKENI. V shed 3 bases and J 9 bases; nucleotides not matched to a gene: 7. The method was immunoSEQ multiplex PCR; TCRdb's version includes in-frame clones alone and lacks a portion of them. The table includes approximately 300,000 clones, roughly 87% detected once. Cohort placement rested on clinical history that participants reported themselves. The rearrangement joins TRBV18 to TRBJ1-1; 7 nucleotides line up with TRBD1. The receptor's source is a woman aged 25 to 39 who had recovered from COVID-19. Sequenced: PBMCs or T cells enriched from blood (not recorded which). CDR3 sequence (DNA): TGTGCCAGCTCACCCGAGGGGACAGCGAAAGCTTTCTTT. It yields the protein CASSPEGTAKAFF. The full variable domain, rest sourced from reference TRBV18 and TRBJ1-1, is NAGVMQNPRHLVRRRGQEARLRCSPMKGHSHVYWYRQLPEEGLKFMVYLQKENIIDESGMPKERFSAEFPKEGPSILRIQQVVRGDSAAYFCASSPEGTAKAFFGQGTRLTVV.